The 26 T cell receptor beta chains below were found in one sample sequenced in a study of identical twins. Each CDR3 protein gets one entry after TCRdb re-called the 5' RACE reads with MiXCR. The table includes some 790,000 distinct CDR3 sequences, 15% to 20% detected once. The sample was also linked to a second study, of T cells expressing NK-cell markers.

The specimen sequenced was PBMCs. The receptors shown here come from a young woman in good health.

This chain uses TRBV3-1 with TRBJ2-7; D is possibly TRBD2 (6 bases). Germline V lookup: CDR1 LGHDT, CDR2 YNNKEL (reference sequence). Trimming removed 1 base at V and 4 bases at J, with 11 bases between. The CDR3 runs to 14 residues. DNA of the CDR3: TGTGCCAGCAGCCAAGGTTACGGACTATACGAGCAGTACTTC. Translation: CASSQGYGLYEQYF.

This clonotype was observed at least ten times. The chain has TRBV7-9 and TRBJ2-7; weak D call: TRBD2 (5 bases). Trimming took 5 bases from V and 0 from J, leaving 17 bases between them. Germline CDR1 reads SEHNR; CDR2 reads FQNEAQ (reference sequence). This CDR3 contains 16 residues. The CDR3 DNA is TGTGCCAGCAGCCCATACGATATAGCGTTCTCCTACGAGCAGTACTTC. Amino acids: CASSPYDIAFSYEQYF.

The sample holds a few counts of this clonotype. An end of the junction differs from the germline gene, which may be a read error. The chain links TRBV7-9 to TRBJ2-5; 7 bases are a match to TRBD2. In germline, CDR1 is SEHNR, CDR2 FQNEAQ (reference sequence). This CDR3 is 13 amino acids long. The CDR3 reads CASSSNGRETQNF. DNA of the CDR3: TGTGCCAGCAGCTCCAATGGGCGGGAGACCCAGAACTTC.

The chain's CDR3 is CASSSSGVGVGETQYF. The CDR3 DNA reads as TGTGCCAGCAGCTCAAGCGGGGTTGGGGTTGGAGAGACCCAGTACTTC. The chain carries TRBV7-9 and TRBJ2-5; TRBD2 matches at 7 bases. The V gene's germline CDR1 is SEHNR and CDR2 FQNEAQ (reference sequence). The CDR3 consists of 16 residues. V lost 4 bases, J lost 4 bases, and 12 bases stayed unmatched.

The J gene is TRBJ1-1, the V gene TRBV5-6; D remains unclear. Trimming took 0 bases from V and 0 from J, leaving 9 bases between them. This CDR3 spans 15 amino acids. Germline V gene sequence: CDR1 SGHDT, CDR2 YYEEEE. CDR3 protein: CASSLAPGVNTEAFF. The CDR3 coding sequence is TGTGCCAGCAGCTTGGCCCCGGGAGTGAACACTGAAGCTTTCTTT.

The V and J genes are TRBV4-3 and TRBJ2-7, with D hard to call. The CDR3 spans 13 residues. Germline CDR1 reads LGHNA; CDR2 reads YSLEER. The ends were cut back, 0 bases at V and 6 bases at J, with 9 bases in the middle. CDR3 coding DNA: TGCGCCAGCAGCCAAGAAGGGTTCCGCGAGCAGTACTTC. Translated, it gives CASSQEGFREQYF.

This clonotype showed up just a few times. The V gene is TRBV6-5, the J gene TRBJ2-1; D tentatively reads TRBD1 or TRBD2 (5 bases each). The CDR3 length is 14 residues. The germline V and J ends were trimmed by 5 bases and 5 bases, with 13 bases remaining between them. CDR1 is MNHEY and CDR2 is SVGAGI in the germline V gene. The CDR3 sequence: CASSTPGQNNEQFF. DNA for the CDR3: TGTGCCAGCAGTACTCCGGGGCAGAACAATGAGCAGTTCTTC.

This clonotype was observed at least ten times. V usage is TRBV20-1 and J usage is TRBJ2-1; tentatively, D is TRBD2 (5 bases). Trimming cost V 5 bases and J 1 base, with 15 bases left between them. The CDR3 is made up of 15 amino acids. Germline V gene sequence: CDR1 DFQATT, CDR2 SNEGSKA (reference sequence). CDR3 coding DNA: TGCAGTGCTCGTGCGTTAGGGAGTTCCTACAATGAGCAGTTCTTC. This sequence encodes CSARALGSSYNEQFF.

This clonotype came up a few times. The chain combines TRBV7-2 with TRBJ2-2; tentative D call: TRBD2 (5 bases). The CDR3 has 14 amino acids. From germline, CDR1 is SGHTA and CDR2 FQGNSA. Between the trimmed V and J ends, which lost 2 bases and 8 bases, there was a span of 12 bases. The CDR3 DNA sequence: TGTGCCAGCAGCTTATTGATCGGGGTGGGGGAGCTGTTTTTT. Protein: CASSLLIGVGELFF.

The V call is TRBV6-1, the J call TRBJ2-1; TRBD2 matches 8 bases. The V segment lost 7 bases and the J segment 4 bases; nucleotides outside the gene matches: 6. The CDR3 spans 14 residues. CDR1 and CDR2 from the germline V gene are MNHNS and SASEGT. The CDR3 spells CASILADPYNEQFF. DNA of the CDR3: TGTGCCAGCATACTAGCGGACCCTTACAATGAGCAGTTCTTC.

This clonotype has only a few counts. This chain connects TRBV5-1 to TRBJ2-3; 10 bases are a match to TRBD2. The CDR3 loop spans 15 amino acids. Germline V gene sequence: CDR1 SGHRS, CDR2 YFSETQ. Trimming at V came to 1 base and at J to 9 bases, leaving 8 bases not matched to a gene. CDR3 in DNA: TGCGCCAGCAGCTTGACAGCGGGGGGGCCCACAACGCAGTATTTT. It yields the protein CASSLTAGGPTTQYF.

There are a few counts of this clonotype. The V and J genes are TRBV12-3 or TRBV12-4 and TRBJ1-6, with D possibly TRBD1 on 6 matching bases. With 5 bases removed from V and 10 bases from J, the gap between germline ends came to 18 bases. The CDR3 totals 15 residues. This CDR3 reads CASSHNRASSSPLHF. The DNA for the CDR3 is TGTGCCAGCAGTCATAACAGGGCCTCCTCCTCACCCCTCCACTTT.

CDR3 nucleotide sequence: TGTGCCAGCAGCCATAACGGAGAGACCCAGTACTTC. The encoded protein is CASSHNGETQYF. The rearrangement uses TRBV4-2 and TRBJ2-5, with no clear D. The V end was cut by 3 bases, the J end by 4 bases, with 6 bases between. This CDR3 spans 12 amino acids. CDR1 and CDR2 from the germline V gene are LGHNA and YNFKEQ.

The chain links TRBV20-1 to TRBJ2-2; TRBD2 might be the D (6 bases). The V end was cut by 6 bases, the J end by 6 bases, with 23 bases between. The length of the CDR3 is 16 residues. The germline V gene encodes CDR1 DFQATT and CDR2 SNEGSKA (reference sequence). CDR3 loop: CSARRAGQGTAGELFF. In DNA, the CDR3 is TGCAGTGCCCGGAGGGCGGGGCAGGGAACGGCCGGGGAGCTGTTTTTT.

The chain carries TRBV12-3 or TRBV12-4 and TRBJ2-7, with 7 bases fitting TRBD2. Losses at the gene ends were 5 bases for V and 4 bases for J; bases not matched to a gene: 14. The CDR3 extends over 16 amino acids. CDR3: CASSPQRAGGSYEQYF. CDR3 DNA sequence: TGTGCCAGCAGTCCCCAGCGTGCGGGCGGGAGTTACGAGCAGTACTTC.

This clonotype was found a few times. V gene TRBV6-1 combines with J gene TRBJ1-3; D gene ambiguous. The CDR3 extends over 13 amino acids. V was pared by 10 bases and J by 5 bases, with 15 bases between. CDR1 is MNHNS, CDR2 SASEGT, per germline. In DNA, the CDR3 is TGTGCCACCCGAGGGCCCAACCGAAACACCATATATTTT. Its translation is CATRGPNRNTIYF.

The chain carries TRBV18 and TRBJ1-2; D is unresolved. Germline values: CDR1 KGHSH, CDR2 LQKENI. The V end was cut by 6 bases, the J end by 8 bases, with 1 base between. This CDR3 is built from 8 residues. The CDR3, as DNA: TGTGCCAGCTCGGGCTACACCTTC. Amino acid sequence: CASSGYTF.

This clonotype showed up just a few times. The V call is TRBV24-1, the J call TRBJ2-2; 7 bases agree with TRBD1. The trim removed 4 bases at V and 3 bases at J, leaving 4 bases unmatched. CDR3 size: 15 residues. Looked up from germline, CDR1 is KGHDR and CDR2 is SFDVKD. This chain's CDR3 is CATSEGQWDTGELFF. The CDR3 DNA is TGTGCCACCAGTGAGGGACAGTGGGACACCGGGGAGCTGTTTTTT.

This rearrangement joins TRBV20-1 to TRBJ2-3; D is uncertain. The CDR3 covers 15 residues. V gave up 2 bases and J gave up 2 bases, with 14 bases separating them. Germline values: CDR1 DFQATT, CDR2 SNEGSKA (reference sequence). The CDR3 DNA follows: TGCAGTGCTAGAAGCCCCCTTGCCCCCACAGATACGCAGTATTTT. Protein product: CSARSPLAPTDTQYF.

This clonotype was seen more than once but under ten times. The V gene is TRBV29-1, the J gene TRBJ2-5, with 12 bases matching TRBD2. CDR3 size: 15 residues. Germline CDR1 and CDR2: SQVTM and ANQGSEA. The junction had 5 bases not matched to a gene; V was cut back by 6 bases and J by 0 bases. The CDR3 reads CSVSGTSGYQETQYF. The CDR3 bases are TGCAGCGTGTCGGGGACTAGCGGGTACCAAGAGACCCAGTACTTC.

V is TRBV12-3 or TRBV12-4 and J is TRBJ1-1; the D is unclear. Trimming stripped 4 bases from V and 3 bases from J, with 15 bases between. The CDR3 length is 15 residues. The CDR3 region has the DNA TGTGCCAGCAGTTCCCTATTGGTGGGATACACTGAAGCTTTCTTT. It yields the protein CASSSLLVGYTEAFF.

The rearrangement links TRBV5-4 to TRBJ1-1, with D uncertain. This CDR3 region has 16 residues. Deletions cut 0 bases from V and 1 base from J, with 13 bases between. Germline assignment: CDR1 SGHNT and CDR2 YYREEE (reference sequence). CDR3 nucleotides: TGTGCCAGCAGCTTGGATGCAGGAGCCGCGAACACTGAAGCTTTCTTT. Translated: CASSLDAGAANTEAFF.

This clonotype was counted only a few times. The conserved phenylalanine or tryptophan is not found at the CDR3 terminus, so this likely reflects a read error. The CDR3 reads CASSLLSGTNEQFL. In nucleotides, the CDR3 is TGTGCCAGCAGCCTCTTAAGCGGGACTAATGAGCAGTTCCTC. The J gene is TRBJ2-1, the V gene TRBV5-6; 7 bases align to TRBD2. The CDR3 has 14 residues. V shed 4 bases, J shed 7 bases, and the junction held 8 bases outside the gene matches. Germline CDR1 reads SGHDT; CDR2 reads YYEEEE.

The sample holds a few counts of this clonotype. J is TRBJ2-3 and V is TRBV2; D is tentatively TRBD1 or TRBD2 (5 bases each). V lost 6 bases and J lost 1, with 11 bases in between. The CDR3 runs to 14 residues. Germline V gene sequence: CDR1 SNHLY, CDR2 FYNNEI. DNA of the CDR3: TGTGCCAGCAGACGGGGCCGGGGCACAGATACGCAGTATTTT. Amino acids: CASRRGRGTDTQYF.

This chain joins TRBV7-9 and TRBJ2-5; no clear D. The CDR3 spans 13 residues. CDR1 and CDR2 (germline): SEHNR, FQNEAQ (reference sequence). The V and J ends lost 5 bases and 5 bases respectively, with 12 bases between them. The CDR3 DNA follows: TGTGCCAGCAGCCCCGGAATAGGGGAGACCCAGTACTTC. Its protein is CASSPGIGETQYF.

This clonotype was picked up a small number of times. The chain couples TRBV12-3 or TRBV12-4 to TRBJ2-7, with D perhaps assigned TRBD1 or TRBD2 (5 bases each). The germline V and J ends were trimmed by 5 bases and 3 bases, with 17 bases remaining between them. This CDR3 region has 15 residues. CDR3 amino acids: CASSLGWGRGYEQYF. CDR3 DNA: TGTGCCAGCAGTCTCGGGTGGGGGAGAGGCTACGAGCAGTACTTC.